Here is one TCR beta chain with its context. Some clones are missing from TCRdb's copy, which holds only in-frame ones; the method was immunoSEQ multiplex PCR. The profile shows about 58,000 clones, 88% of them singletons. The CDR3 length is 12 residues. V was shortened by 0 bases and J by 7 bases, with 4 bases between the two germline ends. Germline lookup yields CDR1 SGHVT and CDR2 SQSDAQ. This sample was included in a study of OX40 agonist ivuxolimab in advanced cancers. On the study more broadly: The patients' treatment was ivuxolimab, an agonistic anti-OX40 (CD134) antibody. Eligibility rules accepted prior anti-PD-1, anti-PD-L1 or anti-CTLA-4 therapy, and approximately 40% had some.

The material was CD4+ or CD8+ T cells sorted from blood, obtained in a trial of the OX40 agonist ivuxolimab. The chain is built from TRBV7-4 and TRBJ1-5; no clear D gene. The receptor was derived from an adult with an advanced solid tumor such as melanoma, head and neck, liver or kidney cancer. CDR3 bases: TGTGCCAGCAGCTTAGCGGGACAGCCCCAGCATTTT. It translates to CASSLAGQPQHF.